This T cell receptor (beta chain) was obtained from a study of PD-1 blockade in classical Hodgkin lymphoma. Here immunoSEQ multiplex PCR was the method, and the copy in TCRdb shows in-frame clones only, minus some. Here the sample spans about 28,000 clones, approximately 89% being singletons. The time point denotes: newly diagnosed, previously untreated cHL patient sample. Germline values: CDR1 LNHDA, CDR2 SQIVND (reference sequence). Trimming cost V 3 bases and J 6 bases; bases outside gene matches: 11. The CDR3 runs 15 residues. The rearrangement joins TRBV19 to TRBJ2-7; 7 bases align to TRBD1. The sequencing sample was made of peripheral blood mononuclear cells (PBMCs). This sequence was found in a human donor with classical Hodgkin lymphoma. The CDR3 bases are TGTGCCAGTAGTATCGCGTACACAGGGGAAGGCGAGCAGTACTTC. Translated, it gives CASSIAYTGEGEQYF.